Below are 15 T cell receptor beta chains sequenced from a single sample in a study of shared clonotypes between healthy human individuals (dated by TCRdb to 2018 to 2020). The library was made by the immunoSEQ multiplex PCR assay. Sourced from immuneACCESS, this table was stored by TCRdb with only in-frame sequences that have V and J called. A share of the clones is absent; for the studies checked, an unresolved V gene accounts for under half, and the remainder has no known explanation. In this sample the table shows 1.5 million to 2.5 million clones, approximately 94% of which occur a single time. 0.9% to 1.5% of the sample comes from the top ten. CD8 naive samples were obtained by positive selection for CCR7 among CD45RO-negative cells, yielding a CD45RA+CCR7+ population from which TemRA cells were excluded. The sample was naive CD8+ T cells sorted from blood. The sample's cell subset or site label is to be understood as: CD45RA+CCR7+. These receptors were collected from a man aged 18 to 30 in good health.

The chain recombines TRBV6-1 with TRBJ2-1; 8 bases match TRBD2. The V gene's germline CDR1 is MNHNS and CDR2 SASEGT. The CDR3 is 17 residues long. J lost 6 bases, V lost 0 bases, and 10 bases had no gene match. The CDR3 here is CASSEAGGLVWFNEQFF. Written as DNA, the CDR3 is TGTGCCAGCAGTGAAGCCGGGGGACTAGTTTGGTTCAATGAGCAGTTCTTC.

The chain has TRBV19 and TRBJ2-1; the match to TRBD2 covers 12 bases. Germline values: CDR1 LNHDA, CDR2 SQIVND (reference sequence). Germline trimming cut 6 bases from V and 8 bases from J; bases unmatched to any gene: 8. This CDR3 comprises 15 residues. The CDR3 bases are TGTGCCAGTAGGGCTAGCGGGAGGGGAGAGGATGAGCAGTTCTTC. Protein sequence: CASRASGRGEDEQFF.

V and J are TRBV10-3 and TRBJ2-7; D ambiguous. CDR3 length equals 15 residues. With 4 bases removed from V and 2 bases from J, the gap between germline ends came to 15 bases. Germline V gene lookup returns CDR1 ENHRY and CDR2 SYGVKD. The CDR3, as DNA: TGTGCCATCAGTGGCGTTTTAGGAACAGCCTACGAGCAGTACTTC. This encodes CAISGVLGTAYEQYF.

This clone occurred once. The chain couples TRBV9 to TRBJ2-2; D may be TRBD1 (5 bases). This CDR3 region has 12 residues. V was clipped by 3 bases and J by 5 bases, with 5 bases between them. Germline V CDR1 and CDR2: SGDLS, YYNGEE. As DNA, the CDR3 is TGTGCCAGCAGCGAGGGGACCGGGGAGCTGTTTTTT. It yields the protein CASSEGTGELFF. Full variable domain (outside the CDR3, taken from reference TRBV9 and TRBJ2-2): DSGVTQTPKHLITATGQRVTLRCSPRSGDLSVYWYQQSLDQGLQFLIQYYNGEERAKGNILERFSAQQFPDLHSELNLSSLELGDSALYFCASSEGTGELFFGEGSRLTVL.

The V call is TRBV30, the J call TRBJ2-3, with TRBD2 as a possible D gene (5 bases). V lost 0 bases, J lost 8 bases, and 6 bases lay in between. The CDR3 loop spans 11 amino acids. CDR1 and CDR2 from the germline V gene are GTSNPN and SVGIG (reference sequence). In nucleotides, the CDR3 is TGTGCCTGGAGTGTCACTAGTACGCAGTATTTT. Translating it yields CAWSVTSTQYF.

The rearrangement joins TRBV10-2 to TRBJ2-3; D gene uncertain. The germline V gene has CDR1 WSHSY and CDR2 SAAADI. Trimming left V 2 bases short and J 1 base short, with 7 bases between. The CDR3 covers 14 residues. The CDR3 is CASSEAPGTDTQYF. The CDR3 DNA sequence: TGCGCCAGCAGTGAGGCGCCCGGCACAGATACGCAGTATTTT.

The V and J genes are TRBV2 and TRBJ2-5, with 7 bases aligning to TRBD1. V shed 7 bases, J shed 3 bases, and the junction held 14 bases outside the gene matches. The length of the CDR3 is 16 residues. Germline loops: CDR1 SNHLY, CDR2 FYNNEI. The CDR3 sequence: CASTSWFEGAEETQYF. The CDR3 DNA reads as TGTGCCAGCACCTCATGGTTTGAGGGGGCGGAAGAGACCCAGTACTTC.

This sequence joins TRBV9 and TRBJ1-2, with D hard to call. Trimming left V 3 bases short and J 8 bases short, with 11 bases between. The germline CDR1 and CDR2 sequences are SGDLS and YYNGEE. This CDR3 has 12 residues. This chain's CDR3 is CASSGGSGGYTF. The CDR3 DNA reads as TGTGCCAGCAGCGGCGGCTCGGGGGGCTACACCTTC.

The gene calls are TRBV30 and TRBJ2-5; TRBD2 agrees at 8 bases. Germline CDR1 is GTSNPN and CDR2 is SVGIG (reference sequence). The V segment lost 5 bases and the J segment 2 bases; nucleotides outside the gene matches: 13. This CDR3 contains 16 residues. CDR3 protein: CAWGTKLAVGQETQYF. CDR3 nucleotide sequence: TGTGCCTGGGGAACCAAACTAGCGGTCGGGCAAGAGACCCAGTACTTC.

The J gene is TRBJ1-4, the V gene TRBV6-5; no clear D gene. The CDR3 extends over 15 amino acids. Trimming pared 2 bases from V and 6 bases from J, leaving 13 bases between. Germline V CDR1 and CDR2: MNHEY, SVGAGI. The CDR3 nucleotides are TGTGCCAGCAGTTACGCTTTCGGGCTAGATGAAAAACTGTTTTTT. It is translated as CASSYAFGLDEKLFF.

The genes are TRBV27 and TRBJ2-7, with a possible D match to TRBD1 (6 bases). Germline-derived CDR1 and CDR2 are MNHEY and SMNVEV (reference sequence). The length of the CDR3 is 14 residues. Trimming cost V 0 bases and J 7 bases, with 13 bases left between them. This CDR3 reads CASSLSGTPLEQYF. Here the CDR3 DNA reads TGTGCCAGCAGTTTATCAGGGACACCCCTGGAGCAGTACTTC.

This chain joins TRBV27 and TRBJ1-1; D is uncertain. The CDR3 contains 16 residues. Germline assignment: CDR1 MNHEY and CDR2 SMNVEV (reference sequence). V shed 3 bases and J shed 0 bases, with 14 bases lying between them. The CDR3 nucleotides read TGTGCCAGCAGTTTTAATAGCTTTTTGATGAACACTGAAGCTTTCTTT. Translation gives CASSFNSFLMNTEAFF.

The CDR3 loop reads CASSWWDRGSEGYTF. CDR3 sequence (DNA): TGTGCCAGCAGCTGGTGGGACAGGGGGTCAGAAGGCTACACCTTC. The chain has TRBV2 and TRBJ1-2; 11 nucleotides align to TRBD1. The CDR3 is 15 amino acids. Unmatched junction bases numbered 11, after V lost 6 bases and J lost 8 bases. Per germline, CDR1 SNHLY and CDR2 FYNNEI.

In its sample, this clone was seen once. CDR3 in amino acids: CASSDTNYEQYF. DNA of the CDR3: TGTGCCAGCAGTGACACCAACTACGAGCAGTACTTC. The chain has TRBV6-1 and TRBJ2-7; D unresolved. The CDR3 consists of 12 residues. V lost 3 bases to trimming and J lost 3 bases, with 6 bases between them. Germline V lookup: CDR1 MNHNS, CDR2 SASEGT.

This chain links TRBV13 with TRBJ2-7; D possibly corresponds to TRBD1 (6 bases). Germline CDR1 reads PRHDT; CDR2 reads FYEKMQ (reference sequence). V shed 3 bases and J shed 2 bases, with 14 bases lying between them. This CDR3 region has 15 residues. CDR3 nucleotides: TGTGCCAGCAGCTTGAACAGGGTAATCACCTACGAGCAGTACTTC. As protein: CASSLNRVITYEQYF.